This is a list of T cell receptor beta chains from one sample in a study of graft-versus-host responses after intestinal transplantation. No cognate antigen is known for these TCRs. Sequenced by immunoSEQ multiplex PCR; TCRdb stores in-frame clones only, minus some. The data hold around 90,000 clones, with 85% to 95% observed a single time. Sequencing was performed on unstimulated CD8+ T cells sorted from spleen or lymph node cells, taken before transplant. The receptors derive from a human donor who was the organ donor for an intestinal transplant. CDR3s include the opening cysteine and the closing phenylalanine or tryptophan.

j_gene	v_gene	len	CDR3aa
TRBJ2-3	TRBV7-8	15	CASSLVLAASDTQYF
TRBJ2-1	TRBV6-1	17	CASSEALWRDSYNEQFF
TRBJ2-7	TRBV19	14	CASSIFGSSYEQYF
TRBJ2-7	TRBV19	13	CASSMRNRVEQYF
TRBJ1-2	TRBV5-6	16	CASSLTDRADEGGYTF
TRBJ2-7	TRBV28	14	CASSLSETSYEQYF
TRBJ2-3	TRBV4-1	14	CASSQGSITYTQYF
TRBJ1-2	TRBV20-1	11	CSVGGSDGYTF
TRBJ2-1	TRBV19	13	CASIGASADEQFF
TRBJ2-1	TRBV9	17	CASSGTQGGGIYNEQFF
TRBJ1-3	TRBV7-9	16	CASSLELGAIGNTIYF
TRBJ2-5	TRBV6-5	14	CASTPPGQGETQYF
TRBJ2-7	TRBV2	13	CASSDGRSYEQYF
TRBJ2-7	TRBV30	11	CAWVSRYEQYF
TRBJ2-7	TRBV2	13	CASRGDSYYEQYF
TRBJ2-5	TRBV5-1	16	CASSFPGTRDGETQYF
TRBJ2-3	TRBV9	18	CASSTSLSDRDGTDTQYF